This entry concerns a single T cell receptor beta chain. This clonotype occurred many times. What antigen it recognizes has not been identified. Base-call qualities are not available, and no considerably larger clone is one nucleotide away. Taken from cysteine to phenylalanine, the CDR3 has 14 residues. Of the read, only the CDR3 DNA is kept; its 42 bases are in frame from base 1. V is shortened by 0 bases, J by 6 bases, and the region joining them spans 9 bases. The germline V gene sets CDR1 to LGHNA and CDR2 to YNFKEQ. This entry belongs to a study of breast tumors, draining lymph nodes, adjacent tissues (dated by TCRdb to the mid-2010s). A note on the overall study: TCR beta repertoires were compared across tumor, adjacent nontumor tissue and axillary lymph nodes obtained from breast cancer patients. In human breast cancer, the study set out to evaluate how tumor, surrounding tissue and draining lymph node repertoires relate to one another and whether T cells may move between these sites. Overall results and qualifications from the work: T-cell repertoire diversity in tumors was found to be lower than in lymph nodes but higher than in nontumor tissue, and preferential V and J gene usage was observed. The study presented the conclusion that tumor T cells originate in lymph nodes as consistent with a hypothesis, not as something directly demonstrated. The data were judged consistent with most tumor T cells deriving from the lymph node and then expanding within tumor tissue. Tumor and nontumor tissue repertoires were significantly more similar in luminal-like than in basal-like breast cancer.

The instrument given in TCRdb is Illumina HiSeq 2000. Multiplex PCR amplification was used to generate the TCR beta chain libraries. The amplified TCR beta chain products were analyzed by high-throughput sequencing. TCRdb reprocessed the public reads (quality trimming at Q25 with fastp, clone calling with MiXCR) and kept in-frame beta chains. Each CDR3 protein gets just one entry, which takes the most common genes and DNA from the rows behind it. The sample includes 150,000 to 200,000 distinct CDR3 sequences, with 30% to 35% observed a single time. The top ten clones comprise approximately 4.2% of the sample. Lymph node samples were obtained from the axillary draining lymph nodes of breast cancer patients.

Material: axillary lymph node tissue. Recombination linked TRBV4-2 to TRBJ1-5; there is no confident call for the D gene. The TCR sequence derives from a female donor with breast cancer. Some clones in this sample may be carry-over from other donors' samples. The DNA reads as follows: TGTGCCAGCAGCCAAGATCTATGGATTCAGCCCCAGCATTTT. This gives the protein CASSQDLWIQPQHF.